These 5 T cell receptor beta chains originate from one sample sequenced in a study of early T cells in non-severe SARS-CoV-2 infection. In TCRdb, the 5' RACE reads were re-called with MiXCR into one record per CDR3 protein. Of roughly 80,000 distinct CDR3 sequences detected, about 16% appear once; the ten largest clones hold approximately 2.9%. What was sequenced was whole blood. These receptors were obtained from an adult who was a healthcare worker with PCR-confirmed SARS-CoV-2 infection or an uninfected control (not recorded which).

This clonotype occurred many times. The V gene is TRBV6-5, the J gene TRBJ2-6; D could derive from TRBD1 or TRBD2 (6 bases each). CDR1 MNHEY and CDR2 SVGAGI come from the germline V gene. The CDR3 covers 14 residues. V was pared by 5 bases and J by 4 bases, with 9 bases between. CDR3 amino acids: CASSRGAGANVLTF. Written as DNA, the CDR3 is TGTGCCAGCAGTAGGGGGGCCGGGGCCAACGTCCTGACTTTC.

The V and J genes are TRBV10-1 and TRBJ2-1; D not certain. V dropped 5 bases and J dropped 3 bases, with 17 bases sitting between them. Germline values: CDR1 WNHNN, CDR2 SYGVQD (reference sequence). The CDR3 totals 16 residues. CDR3 nucleotides: TGCGCCAGCAGTCCGGACCCACGCCCTAACTACAATGAGCAGTTCTTC. Its protein product is CASSPDPRPNYNEQFF.

The table lists this clonotype with a few counts. The chain employs TRBV29-1 and TRBJ1-4; no reliable D call. There are 12 residues in the CDR3. V shed 5 bases and J shed 5 bases, with 9 bases lying between them. The germline gives CDR1 SQVTM, CDR2 ANQGSEA. The CDR3 DNA is TGCAGCGTTAGGGCGGAGAATGAAAAACTGTTTTTT. Translating it yields CSVRAENEKLFF.

This clonotype was observed a handful of times. The chain has TRBV11-3 and TRBJ2-3, with TRBD2 matching over 7 bases. This CDR3 has 16 residues. Germline assignment: CDR1 SGHNT and CDR2 YENEEA. After removal of 0 bases from V and 2 bases from J, the junction contained 5 bases not matched to a gene. The DNA for the CDR3 is TGTGCCAGCAGCTTAGACGGGAGGACTTTCACAGATACGCAGTATTTT. It codes for CASSLDGRTFTDTQYF.

This clonotype occurred many times. The rearrangement joins TRBV6-5 to TRBJ2-1; 8 bases line up with TRBD1. Germline-derived CDR1 and CDR2 are MNHEY and SVGAGI. The CDR3 loop spans 15 amino acids. J was trimmed by 6 bases and V by 2 bases; bases with no gene match: 6. The CDR3 loop is CASSYRQGWSNEQFF. CDR3 nucleotide sequence: TGTGCCAGCAGTTACAGACAGGGGTGGAGCAATGAGCAGTTCTTC.